A single T cell receptor (beta chain) is shown here with its context. Its cognate antigen is unknown. The data were obtained in a study of spatial heterogeneity in lung cancer. The wider study: In the raw reads, each unique TCR and UMI combination was present more than ten times on average.

The CDR3 totals 15 residues. Deletions cut 1 base from V and 4 bases from J, with 11 bases between. The V gene's germline CDR1 is SGHTA and CDR2 FQGNSA. Notes on the study in general: In tumors, expanded intratumoral alpha and beta TCR counts tracked mutation counts.

Time point indicated: sample taken at primary tumor resection. Unsorted whole RNA from tumor, nontumor lung or frozen PBMC underwent sequencing. TCRdb reprocessed the 5' RACE reads with MiXCR, giving one entry per CDR3 protein. The sample records about 10,000 distinct CDR3 sequences, about 6.5% being singletons. The TCR originated in a female donor with early-stage non-small cell lung cancer. The chain links TRBV7-2 to TRBJ2-1, with D perhaps assigned TRBD1 or TRBD2 (5 bases each). Sequenced material: lung tumor tissue, taken at surgery. The CDR3 spells CASSLVGTNYNEQFF. The CDR3 bases are TGTGCCAGCAGCTTAGTAGGGACCAATTACAATGAGCAGTTCTTC.